The rows below give T cell receptor beta chains drawn from one sample of a study of T-cell reconstitution after alpha-beta-depleted transplantation in children. TCRdb reprocessed the PCR reads with MiXCR, giving one entry per CDR3 protein. The sample records fewer than 450,000 distinct CDR3 sequences, 16% being singletons. Source: PBMCs, mostly from graft donor cells, taken 360 days after TCRalphabeta/CD19-depleted stem cell transplant. Receptor source: a male patient aged 2-9 years who had a stem cell transplant for acute lymphoblastic leukemia, so the T cells may come from the graft donor. CDR3s include the opening cysteine and the closing phenylalanine or tryptophan. Each record gives: J gene, D gene, clone size, V gene, CDR3 protein, CDR3 DNA. The D gene is left open where the match is weak. Clone size is given for some rows only: seen once, a few or many times, or a class if the clone is expanded.

TRBJ2-5 | TRBD2 | . | TRBV20-1 | CSARGRLAGAGSETQYF | TGCAGTGCTAGAGGCCGACTAGCGGGAGCTGGGTCGGAGACCCAGTACTTC
TRBJ2-7 | . | few | TRBV6-5 | CASSYSGGLSYEQYF | TGTGCCAGCAGTTACTCGGGGGGGCTCTCCTACGAGCAGTACTTC
TRBJ2-1 | . | few | TRBV4-1 | CASADFWGPEQFF | TGCGCCAGCGCCGACTTTTGGGGACCCGAGCAGTTCTTC
TRBJ2-1 | . | many | TRBV18 | CASSPTSSNEQFF | TGTGCCAGCTCACCAACTAGCAGCAATGAGCAGTTCTTC
TRBJ2-3 | . | few | TRBV6-2/TRBV6-3 | CATSPASTDTQYF | TGTGCTACCTCGCCGGCTAGCACAGATACGCAGTATTTT
TRBJ2-7 | . | few | TRBV4-2 | CASSQGAVAYEQYF | TGTGCCAGCAGCCAAGGGGCGGTTGCCTACGAGCAGTACTTC
TRBJ2-3 | TRBD2 | . | TRBV12-3/TRBV12-4 | CASSFGLAGYTDTQYF | TGTGCCAGCAGTTTTGGGCTAGCGGGGTACACAGATACGCAGTATTTT
TRBJ2-1 | . | many | TRBV11-2 | CASSLGLREQFF | TGTGCCAGCAGCTTAGGACTTCGAGAGCAGTTCTTC
TRBJ2-2 | TRBD2 | few | TRBV6-5 | CASSYRAGGNTGELFF | TGTGCCAGCAGTTACCGAGCGGGAGGGAACACCGGGGAGCTGTTTTTT
TRBJ2-3 | . | . | TRBV7-6 | CASSTAGPSADTQYF | TGTGCCAGCAGTACTGCCGGCCCGTCGGCGGATACGCAGTATTTT
TRBJ2-2 | . | few | TRBV12-3/TRBV12-4 | CASSLRWGNTGELFF | TGTGCCAGCAGTTTACGGTGGGGAAATACCGGGGAGCTGTTTTTT
TRBJ2-7 | TRBD1 | . | TRBV7-2 | CASSPQGGSYEQYF | TGTGCCAGCAGCCCCCAAGGGGGCAGCTACGAGCAGTACTTC
TRBJ1-6 | . | . | TRBV6-5 | CASSPLLSPLHF | TGTGCCAGCAGCCCCCTATTGTCACCCCTCCACTTT
TRBJ2-2 | . | . | TRBV4-1 | CASSQEGVTTGELFF | TGCGCCAGCAGCCAAGAAGGGGTAACCACCGGGGAGCTGTTTTTT
TRBJ2-7 | . | . | TRBV12-3/TRBV12-4 | CASSLTQGVDYEQYF | TGTGCCAGCAGTTTAACGCAGGGAGTCGATTACGAGCAGTACTTC
TRBJ2-1 | . | . | TRBV6-1 | CASSRGGTTGVNYNEQFF | TGTGCCAGCAGCCGGGGGGGAACGACAGGGGTGAACTACAATGAGCAGTTCTTC
TRBJ2-1 | . | . | TRBV14 | CASSPLWENSYNEQFF | TGTGCCAGCAGCCCATTGTGGGAGAATAGCTACAATGAGCAGTTCTTC